The 30 T cell receptor beta chains presented below share a single source sample, sequenced in a study of blood T cell repertoires in COVID-19. Data came from immunoSEQ multiplex PCR; TCRdb stores just in-frame clones and leaves some out. Among about 240,000 clones listed, around 84% were seen once. The sample taken for sequencing was peripheral blood. These receptors were taken from a woman aged 70-85 years with active or convalescent COVID-19.

The chain links TRBV7-8 to TRBJ2-2; possibly TRBD1 for D (6 bases). Between the trimmed V and J ends, which lost 6 bases and 4 bases, there was a span of 18 bases. The CDR3 has 16 amino acids. Germline V lookup: CDR1 SGHVS, CDR2 FQNEAQ. The CDR3 DNA reads as TGTGCCAGCAGAGGATGGGGGCCCCTAGGCACCGGGGAGCTGTTTTTT. Its protein is CASRGWGPLGTGELFF.

The rearrangement links TRBV11-2 to TRBJ2-7, with a tentative D call TRBD2 (6 bases). The CDR3 consists of 15 residues. Deletions cut 3 bases from V and 5 bases from J, with 17 bases between. The germline V gene encodes CDR1 SGHAT and CDR2 FQNNGV. Here the CDR3 DNA reads TGTGCCAGCAGCTTGTGGGGACTGGGACGCGACGAGCAGTACTTC. As protein: CASSLWGLGRDEQYF.

The rearrangement joins TRBV7-8 to TRBJ2-2; 7 bases line up with TRBD1. In germline, CDR1 is SGHVS, CDR2 FQNEAQ. The V gene end was trimmed by 5 bases and the J gene end by 0 bases; junction bases not matched to a gene: 9. The CDR3 is made up of 17 amino acids. In DNA form, the CDR3 reads TGTGCCAGCAGCCAAACCTACGGGACAGCGAACACCGGGGAGCTGTTTTTT. Translating gives CASSQTYGTANTGELFF.

The chain uses TRBV15 and TRBJ1-2; possibly TRBD1 for D (5 bases). V was trimmed by 6 bases and J by 2 bases, leaving 10 bases between them. Per the germline V gene, CDR1 is LNHNV and CDR2 is YYDKDF (reference sequence). The CDR3 length is 13 residues. CDR3 sequence: CATSGGENYGYTF. The CDR3 DNA reads as TGTGCCACCAGTGGGGGGGAGAACTATGGCTACACCTTC.

This chain connects TRBV10-1 to TRBJ1-1; D possibly corresponds to TRBD1 (6 bases). The germline V gene encodes CDR1 WNHNN and CDR2 SYGVQD (reference sequence). The CDR3 totals 18 residues. The germline V and J ends were trimmed by 6 bases and 1 base, with 24 bases remaining between them. The CDR3 nucleotides are TGCGCCAGCAGCGAGGGGGGAGGACTGTGGAGAGGGAACACTGAAGCTTTCTTT. It specifies CASSEGGGLWRGNTEAFF.

The rearrangement uses TRBV19 and TRBJ1-2; the D is unclear. The CDR3 totals 13 residues. The germline gives CDR1 LNHDA, CDR2 SQIVND (reference sequence). Trimming took off 0 bases at V and 8 bases at J, with 10 bases between the two ends. CDR3 sequence reads: CASSIDHLSGYTF. In DNA form, the CDR3 reads TGTGCCAGTAGTATAGATCATTTGAGCGGCTACACCTTC.

This chain joins TRBV7-2 and TRBJ1-4, with TRBD1 matching over 8 bases. CDR1 is SGHTA and CDR2 is FQGNSA in the germline V gene. Trimming took 1 base from V and 8 from J; bases not matched to a gene: 6. The CDR3 totals 15 residues. The CDR3 DNA reads as TGTGCCAGCAGCTTAGTCGGGACAGGCGGAGAAAAACTGTTTTTT. This sequence encodes CASSLVGTGGEKLFF.

The CDR3 region has the DNA TGTGCCAGCAGTTACGGGCAGTTTAATGAAAAACTGTTTTTT. Its protein is CASSYGQFNEKLFF. The chain uses TRBV6-5 and TRBJ1-4; D gene uncertain. The V gene lost 2 bases and the J gene lost 4 bases, with 8 bases spanning the gap. The germline CDR1 and CDR2 sequences are MNHEY and SVGAGI. The CDR3 runs to 14 residues.

The chain uses TRBV6-2 or TRBV6-3 and TRBJ1-5; D may be TRBD1 (5 bases). From germline, CDR1 is MNHEY and CDR2 SVGEGT. V lost 4 bases and J lost 4, with 11 bases in between. The CDR3 loop spans 14 amino acids. The CDR3 nucleotides read TGTGCCAGCAGTTGGGCCCAGGGAAATCAGCCCCAGCATTTT. Its translation: CASSWAQGNQPQHF.

The J gene is TRBJ2-7, the V gene TRBV6-2 or TRBV6-3; 7 bases agree with TRBD1. Germline CDR1 reads MNHEY; CDR2 reads SVGEGT. Unmatched junction bases numbered 12, after V lost 6 bases and J lost 7 bases. The CDR3 is 14 amino acids. CDR3 nucleotide sequence: TGTGCCAGCAGCCTAGATAGGGGGCGCTGGGAGCAGTACTTC. As protein: CASSLDRGRWEQYF.

The chain carries TRBV2 and TRBJ1-6; 8 bases match TRBD1. The V segment lost 4 bases and the J segment 11 bases; nucleotides outside the gene matches: 4. Germline V gene lookup returns CDR1 SNHLY and CDR2 FYNNEI. There are 13 residues in the CDR3. The CDR3 sequence: CASSGGQVTPLHF. Here the CDR3 DNA reads TGTGCCAGCAGTGGGGGACAGGTAACACCCCTCCACTTT.

The chain links TRBV7-2 to TRBJ1-3; D call uncertain. Germline CDR1 reads SGHTA; CDR2 reads FQGNSA. With 5 bases removed from V and 0 bases from J, the gap between germline ends came to 8 bases. The CDR3 sequence is 14 residues long. DNA for the CDR3: TGTGCCAGCAGCCCCCTTCCCTCTGGAAACACCATATATTTT. Its protein is CASSPLPSGNTIYF.

The chain employs TRBV3-1 (or the pseudogene TRBV3-2) and TRBJ1-1, with 8 positions matching TRBD1. Looked up from germline, CDR1 is LGHDT and CDR2 is YNNKEL (reference sequence). The CDR3 runs to 14 residues. The V gene end was trimmed by 5 bases and the J gene end by 1 base; junction bases not matched to a gene: 3. Written as DNA, the CDR3 is TGTGCCAGCAGCTACAGGGGGTCGAACACTGAAGCTTTCTTT. Protein sequence: CASSYRGSNTEAFF.

Here the CDR3 reads CASSRQLYGYTF. CDR3 nucleotides: TGTGCCAGCAGCCGACAGCTGTATGGCTACACCTTC. The chain carries TRBV6-1 and TRBJ1-2; D is perhaps TRBD1 (5 bases). Trimming left V 6 bases short and J 5 bases short, with 10 bases between. CDR1 is MNHNS and CDR2 is SASEGT in the germline V gene. CDR3 size: 12 residues.

V and J are TRBV5-8 and TRBJ2-7; the match to TRBD1 covers 11 bases. J lost 3 bases, V lost 0 bases, and 5 bases had no gene match. Germline-derived CDR1 and CDR2 are SGHTS and YDEGEE. CDR3 length equals 16 residues. CDR3 loop: CASSLVLGTGGYEQYF. CDR3 nucleotides: TGTGCCAGCAGCTTGGTCTTGGGGACAGGGGGCTACGAGCAGTACTTC.

The rearrangement links TRBV24-1 to TRBJ2-3, with D possibly being TRBD1 (6 bases). Germline V gene sequence: CDR1 KGHDR, CDR2 SFDVKD. The CDR3 has 15 residues. V dropped 8 bases and J dropped 3 bases, with 17 bases sitting between them. The CDR3 region has the DNA TGTGCCACCATGCGTCCAGGGGTTGGAACAGATACGCAGTATTTT. This encodes CATMRPGVGTDTQYF.

The CDR3 DNA follows: TGCAGCGTCCAGGGGACAGGGGCTGAGAATTCACCCCTCCACTTT. The encoded protein is CSVQGTGAENSPLHF. The V call is TRBV29-1, the J call TRBJ1-6, with 10 positions matching TRBD1. The V gene's germline CDR1 is SQVTM and CDR2 ANQGSEA. This CDR3 is 15 amino acids long. The V gene end was trimmed by 6 bases and the J gene end by 7 bases; junction bases not matched to a gene: 9.

V gene TRBV5-1 combines with J gene TRBJ1-1; maybe TRBD1 (6 bases). The CDR3 loop spans 16 amino acids. V lost 4 bases and J 2 bases, leaving 18 bases between the germline ends. The germline CDR1 and CDR2 sequences are SGHRS and YFSETQ. The CDR3 region is CASSTDGAGANTEAFF. The CDR3 nucleotides read TGCGCCAGCAGCACTGACGGGGCAGGGGCAAACACTGAAGCTTTCTTT.

The rearrangement links TRBV19 to TRBJ1-5; D not resolved. Germline V lookup: CDR1 LNHDA, CDR2 SQIVND (reference sequence). Trimming cost V 7 bases and J 11 bases, with 18 bases left between them. This CDR3 has 13 residues. The CDR3 here is CASTVGIGGSQHF. Here the CDR3 DNA reads TGTGCCAGTACCGTAGGCATCGGCGGGTCCCAGCATTTT.

The rearrangement joins TRBV27 to TRBJ1-1, with D unclear. There are 15 residues in the CDR3. Trimming cost V 3 bases and J 0 bases, with 11 bases left between them. Germline-derived CDR1 and CDR2 are MNHEY and SMNVEV (reference sequence). CDR3 residues: CASSLASSMNTEAFF. In DNA, the CDR3 is TGTGCCAGCAGTTTGGCCAGTAGCATGAACACTGAAGCTTTCTTT.

The chain links TRBV7-2 to TRBJ2-2; D is perhaps TRBD1 (6 bases). The germline gives CDR1 SGHTA, CDR2 FQGNSA. V shed 5 bases and J shed 0 bases, with 10 bases lying between them. This CDR3 is built from 15 residues. CDR3 in amino acids: CASSPGTPNTGELFF. The CDR3 bases are TGTGCCAGCAGCCCAGGGACACCGAACACCGGGGAGCTGTTTTTT.

This clone was counted between two and nine times. The genes are TRBV25-1 and TRBJ2-7; TRBD1 is a possible D gene (6 bases). The ends were cut back, 4 bases at V and 2 bases at J, with 15 bases in the middle. This CDR3 is built from 15 residues. CDR1 is MGHDK, CDR2 SYGVNS, per germline. The CDR3 loop reads CASSGRGGTTYEQYF. The CDR3, as DNA: TGTGCCAGCAGTGGACGAGGGGGAACAACCTACGAGCAGTACTTC.

The CDR3 is CASSQGQGIPLHF. In nucleotides, the CDR3 is TGTGCCAGCAGCCAGGGACAGGGTATACCCCTCCACTTT. The chain is built from TRBV3-1 (or the pseudogene TRBV3-2) and TRBJ1-6, with 9 bases matching TRBD1. The CDR3 length is 13 residues. V shed 3 bases, J shed 12 bases, and the junction held 3 bases outside the gene matches. Germline CDR1 LGHDT, CDR2 YNNKEL (reference sequence).

The chain has TRBV6-5 and TRBJ1-1; D uncertain. The V and J ends lost 6 bases and 3 bases respectively, with 17 bases between them. The CDR3 has 15 residues. Germline values: CDR1 MNHEY, CDR2 SVGAGI. DNA for the CDR3: TGTGCCAGCAGCACTGGAGGGTCAATAGACACTGAAGCTTTCTTT. Residues: CASSTGGSIDTEAFF.

The genes are TRBV7-2 and TRBJ2-7, with TRBD2 matching 7 bases. The CDR3 covers 13 residues. Germline-derived CDR1 and CDR2 are SGHTA and FQGNSA. V lost 6 bases to trimming and J lost 3 bases; unmatched junction nucleotides: 5. DNA for the CDR3: TGTGCCAGCAGTCCGTGGGGGGGCTACGAGCAGTACTTC. It encodes CASSPWGGYEQYF.

The chain joins TRBV19 to TRBJ2-1; possible D gene TRBD2, 6 bases. The CDR3 runs to 15 residues. Trimming took 4 bases from V and 6 from J, leaving 16 bases between them. Germline CDR1 and CDR2: LNHDA and SQIVND (reference sequence). In DNA, the CDR3 is TGTGCCAGTAGTACCCTGGGGGGTTCGGGCAATGAGCAGTTCTTC. Protein product: CASSTLGGSGNEQFF.

The CDR3 nucleotides read TGTGCCAGCAGTTACGCGGACTTTCGAAGCTATGGCTACACCTTC. Translating gives CASSYADFRSYGYTF. J is TRBJ1-2 and V is TRBV6-5; D uncertain. CDR3 size: 15 residues. Germline lookup yields CDR1 MNHEY and CDR2 SVGAGI. V was cut by 2 bases and J by 4 bases, with 14 bases left in between.

This chain connects TRBV10-1 to TRBJ2-3, with TRBD1 matching 7 bases. V trimming: 2 bases; J trimming: 5 bases; junction bases outside the gene matches: 4. This CDR3 has 14 residues. Germline-derived CDR1 and CDR2 are WNHNN and SYGVQD (reference sequence). CDR3 sequence: CASSEGQARDTQYF. The CDR3 DNA is TGCGCCAGCAGTGAGGGACAGGCGAGAGATACGCAGTATTTT.

This chain joins TRBV6-2 or TRBV6-3 and TRBJ2-7, with a weak D call TRBD2 (5 bases). The CDR3 consists of 15 residues. The germline gives CDR1 MNHEY, CDR2 SVGEGT. V lost 6 bases and J lost 2, with 17 bases in between. The CDR3 DNA is TGTGCCAGCAGCCCTCGGGCCGGGGAGACCTACGAGCAGTACTTC. This sequence encodes CASSPRAGETYEQYF.

The V and J genes are TRBV7-2 and TRBJ1-2; TRBD1 is a possible D gene (6 bases). In germline, CDR1 is SGHTA, CDR2 FQGNSA. V was clipped by 4 bases and J by 12 bases, with 15 bases between them. This CDR3 has 12 amino acids. The CDR3 coding sequence is TGTGCCAGCAGCTCCATCAGGGGCGTCCACACCTTC. Residues: CASSSIRGVHTF.